This T cell receptor (beta chain) appears in the sequencing data of a study of blood T cell repertoires in COVID-19. Study background: Sites across the United States, Italy and Spain contributed samples from acute and convalescent COVID-19.

The authors' processing: Using reference gene primer amplification, nucleated cell counts were estimated. Assay used: immunoSEQ multiplex PCR; TCRdb lists only in-frame clones, some missing. That table is the source of V, J and clone size, and D and trimming were worked out from the DNA. The table includes 100,000 to 150,000 clones, about 88% detected once. The CDR3 is made up of 15 amino acids. Germline V gene sequence: CDR1 SGHVT, CDR2 SQSDAQ. The V gene end was trimmed by 5 bases and the J gene end by 4 bases; junction bases not matched to a gene: 5. Sample: peripheral blood. The gene calls are TRBV7-4 and TRBJ1-5; 10 nucleotides agree with TRBD1. The receptor comes from an elderly woman with acute or convalescent COVID-19. This CDR3 reads CASSRQGAGNQPQHF. The CDR3 nucleotides are TGTGCCAGCAGCCGACAGGGGGCAGGGAATCAGCCCCAGCATTTT.